This TCR beta chain stems from a study of blood T cells in healthy people across ages. With a J-beta primer mix and a sample-barcoded 5' primer, a second PCR ran about 7 to 12 cycles. TCRdb independently ran MiXCR on the 5' RACE reads; one entry per CDR3 protein. The profile shows approximately 1.5 million distinct CDR3 sequences, 34% of them singletons. Trimming removed 6 bases from V and 2 bases from J; junction bases left unmatched: 7. This CDR3 region has 16 residues. Per the germline V gene, CDR1 is SGHAT and CDR2 is FQNNGV. The sequencing input was blood. The TCR comes from a woman in her twenties or thirties in good health. V gene TRBV11-2 combines with J gene TRBJ2-3; TRBD1 agrees at 11 bases. The CDR3 sequence: CASSAPGQGATDTQYF. The CDR3 DNA is TGTGCCAGCAGTGCCCCCGGACAGGGGGCCACAGATACGCAGTATTTT.